Reported below is one T cell receptor beta chain. These data originate in a study of blood T cell repertoires in COVID-19. Generated by immunoSEQ multiplex PCR, the TCRdb table keeps only in-frame clones and is missing some. This table has 150,000 to 200,000 clones, 75% to 90% appearing once. Sequencing input: PBMCs or T cells enriched from blood (not recorded which). The source is a man aged 70-80 years who had been exposed to COVID-19.

Here the CDR3 DNA reads TGTGCCAGCAGCTCTAGCGGGGGACCCACCGGGGAGCTGTTTTTT. Translated, it gives CASSSSGGPTGELFF. The rearrangement links TRBV5-6 to TRBJ2-2; TRBD2 matches 10 bases. Looked up from germline, CDR1 is SGHDT and CDR2 is YYEEEE. The CDR3 length is 15 residues. After removal of 3 bases from V and 4 bases from J, the junction contained 3 bases not matched to a gene.